This T cell receptor (beta chain) was profiled in a study of cytomegalovirus exposure and HLA in healthy donors. V gave up 10 bases and J gave up 4 bases, with 16 bases separating them. Germline-derived CDR1 and CDR2 are MNHEY and SVGAGI. This CDR3 comprises 13 residues. Both 60 Vbeta primers and 13 Jbeta primers went into the PCR. Repertoires were generated with immunoSEQ multiplex PCR, while TCRdb's copy carries only in-frame clones and drops some. The sample holds tens of thousands of clones, approximately 71% seen once. The sequence was collected from a man aged 55-75 years in good health and CMV-seropositive. Sequenced sample: PBMCs. The chain carries TRBV6-5 and TRBJ1-1; D is possibly TRBD1 (6 bases). The CDR3 protein is CATNKQGSTEAFF. CDR3 nucleotide sequence: TGTGCCACAAATAAACAGGGTTCCACTGAAGCTTTCTTT.